This is a list of T cell receptor beta chains from one sample in a study of blood T cell repertoires in COVID-19. Assay: immunoSEQ multiplex PCR; the TCRdb copy retains only in-frame clones and omits some. The sample records roughly 100,000 clones, approximately 80% being singletons. Sample: peripheral blood. The source is a man in his 60s with acute or convalescent COVID-19. Each CDR3 is given with its conserved first and last residue. Each record gives: D gene, V gene, J gene, clone size, CDR3 protein, CDR3 DNA. A D gene is named only where the DNA matches it firmly. Where a row states a size, it is once, few, many or the class of an expanded clone; other rows omit it.

-	TRBV30	TRBJ1-1	many	CAWSGHYTEAFF	TGTGCCTGGAGTGGACATTACACTGAAGCTTTCTTT
TRBD1	TRBV5-1	TRBJ2-5	few	CASSSPLGQRFQETQYF	TGCGCCAGCAGCTCCCCGTTGGGACAGAGGTTCCAAGAGACCCAGTACTTC
TRBD1	TRBV19	TRBJ1-6	once	CASSIVDRGNSPLHF	TGTGCCAGTAGTATTGTGGACAGGGGCAATTCACCCCTCCACTTT
TRBD1	TRBV5-4	TRBJ1-4	-	CASSSRDRGEKLFF	TGTGCCAGCAGCTCACGGGACAGGGGGGAAAAACTGTTTTTT
-	TRBV5-1	TRBJ1-1	-	CASSLNFVRERNTEAFF	TGCGCCAGCAGCTTGAACTTCGTCAGGGAAAGAAACACTGAAGCTTTCTTT
-	TRBV6-5	TRBJ1-1	-	CASQPGGRTEAFF	TGTGCCAGCCAACCCGGGGGACGGACTGAAGCTTTCTTT
-	TRBV7-6	TRBJ1-3	-	CASSATSSGNTIYF	TGTGCCAGCAGCGCCACATCATCTGGAAACACCATATATTTT
TRBD1	TRBV25-1	TRBJ1-5	-	CASSNTGAGGQPQHF	TGTGCCAGCAGTAATACAGGGGCCGGGGGTCAGCCCCAGCATTTT
TRBD1	TRBV10-3	TRBJ2-7	-	CAISPADRVNYEQYF	TGTGCCATCAGCCCTGCGGACAGGGTAAACTACGAGCAGTACTTC
-	TRBV4-2	TRBJ2-7	-	CASSQEGSSREQYF	TGTGCCAGCAGCCAAGAGGGTAGCTCCCGGGAGCAGTACTTC
-	TRBV29-1	TRBJ2-7	-	CSVLDYRTYEQYF	TGCAGCGTACTGGACTATAGGACGTACGAGCAGTACTTC
-	TRBV5-1	TRBJ2-5	-	CASSLRTGSQETQYF	TGCGCCAGCAGCTTACGAACAGGGTCTCAAGAGACCCAGTACTTC
TRBD1	TRBV4-1	TRBJ1-5	-	CASSRLPGQRQPQHF	TGCGCCAGCAGCCGGCTCCCGGGACAGAGGCAGCCCCAGCATTTT
TRBD1	TRBV5-1	TRBJ2-3	few	CASSPGGQGPGDTQYF	TGCGCCAGCAGCCCAGGGGGACAGGGGCCCGGGGATACGCAGTATTTT
TRBD2	TRBV4-3	TRBJ2-4	-	CASSQATGGMENIQYF	TGCGCCAGCAGCCAAGCTACGGGGGGGATGGAGAACATTCAGTACTTC
-	TRBV5-1	TRBJ2-5	-	CASSLAGSAQETQYF	TGCGCCAGCAGCTTGGCCGGGTCAGCTCAAGAGACCCAGTACTTC
TRBD1	TRBV6-5	TRBJ1-2	-	CASSYNRGIYGYTF	TGTGCCAGCAGTTACAACAGGGGTATCTATGGCTACACCTTC
TRBD1	TRBV6-1	TRBJ1-2	-	CASSDRGPYGYTF	TGTGCCAGCAGTGACAGGGGGCCCTATGGCTACACCTTC
-	TRBV5-8	TRBJ1-2	-	CASSLDSNYGYTF	TGTGCCAGCAGCTTGGACAGTAACTATGGCTACACCTTC
TRBD1	TRBV11-2	TRBJ2-7	-	CASRQTGFGHEQYF	TGTGCCAGCAGGCAGACAGGGTTTGGCCACGAGCAGTACTTC
-	TRBV18	TRBJ1-4	-	CASSPSTATNEKLFF	TGTGCCAGCTCACCATCAACGGCAACTAATGAAAAACTGTTTTTT
TRBD1	TRBV7-2	TRBJ2-7	-	CASSSGQGARYEQYF	TGTGCCAGCAGCTCGGGACAGGGGGCCAGGTACGAGCAGTACTTC
-	TRBV19	TRBJ1-3	-	CASSYSSGNTIYF	TGTGCCAGTAGCTACAGCTCTGGAAACACCATATATTTT
TRBD1	TRBV6-5	TRBJ2-7	once	CASSITGTGVYEQYF	TGTGCCAGCAGTATCACCGGGACAGGAGTTTACGAGCAGTACTTC
-	TRBV27	TRBJ2-3	-	CASSLVVSTDTQYF	TGTGCCAGCAGTTTAGTAGTTAGCACAGATACGCAGTATTTT
-	TRBV24-1	TRBJ2-3	-	CATSDPGTDTQYF	TGTGCCACCAGTGATCCGGGCACAGATACGCAGTATTTT
-	TRBV13	TRBJ1-1	-	CASSRGRVGTEAFF	TGTGCCAGCAGCAGGGGCAGGGTCGGCACTGAAGCTTTCTTT
-	TRBV2	TRBJ2-7	-	CASNREPYEQYF	TGTGCCAGCAACAGGGAACCCTACGAGCAGTACTTC
-	TRBV20-1	TRBJ1-1	-	CSASYRDQAFF	TGCAGTGCTAGTTACAGGGATCAAGCTTTCTTT
-	TRBV5-4	TRBJ2-3	-	CASSLLLADTQYF	TGTGCCAGCAGCCTGCTGCTAGCAGATACGCAGTATTTT
TRBD1	TRBV6-6	TRBJ2-3	-	CASSSTGGADTQYF	TGTGCCAGCAGTTCGACAGGGGGCGCAGATACGCAGTATTTT